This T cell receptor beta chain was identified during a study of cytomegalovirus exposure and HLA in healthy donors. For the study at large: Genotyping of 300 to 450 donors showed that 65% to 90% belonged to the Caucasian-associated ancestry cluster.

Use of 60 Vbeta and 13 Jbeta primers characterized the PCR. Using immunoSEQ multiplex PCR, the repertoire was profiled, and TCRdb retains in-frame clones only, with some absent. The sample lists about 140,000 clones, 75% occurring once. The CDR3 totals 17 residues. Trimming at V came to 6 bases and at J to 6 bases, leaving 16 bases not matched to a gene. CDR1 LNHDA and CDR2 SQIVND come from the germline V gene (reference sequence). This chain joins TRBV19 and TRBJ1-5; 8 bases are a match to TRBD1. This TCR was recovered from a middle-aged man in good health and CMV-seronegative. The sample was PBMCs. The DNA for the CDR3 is TGTGCCAGTAGCTCGCGGGGGACAGGAGCAAAGGTTCAGCCCCAGCATTTT. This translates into CASSSRGTGAKVQPQHF.